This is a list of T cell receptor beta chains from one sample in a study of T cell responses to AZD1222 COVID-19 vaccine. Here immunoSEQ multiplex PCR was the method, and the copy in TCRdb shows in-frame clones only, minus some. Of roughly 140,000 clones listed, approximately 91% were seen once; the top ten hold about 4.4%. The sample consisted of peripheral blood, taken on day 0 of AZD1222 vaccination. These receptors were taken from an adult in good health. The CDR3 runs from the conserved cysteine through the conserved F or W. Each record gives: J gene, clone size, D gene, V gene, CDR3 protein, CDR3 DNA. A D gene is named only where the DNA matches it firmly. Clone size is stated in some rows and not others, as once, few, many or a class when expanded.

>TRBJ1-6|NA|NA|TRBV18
CASSASGVSPLHF
TGTGCCAGCTCAGCTTCAGGGGTTTCACCCCTCCACTTT
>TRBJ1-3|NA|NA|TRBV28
CASARAGHRGVSGNTIYF
TGTGCCAGCGCCCGGGCGGGACACCGGGGGGTATCTGGAAACACCATATATTTT
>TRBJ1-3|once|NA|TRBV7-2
CASSTDGGNTIYF
TGTGCCAGCAGCACGGACGGTGGAAACACCATATATTTT
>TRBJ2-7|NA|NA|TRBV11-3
CASSSGPFVEQYF
TGTGCCAGCAGCTCAGGACCGTTTGTCGAGCAGTACTTC
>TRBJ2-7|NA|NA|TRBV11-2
CASSFDSASYEQYF
TGTGCCAGCAGCTTCGACAGTGCTAGCTACGAGCAGTACTTC
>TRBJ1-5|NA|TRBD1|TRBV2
CASRQGNSNQPQHF
TGTGCCAGTAGACAGGGGAATAGCAATCAGCCCCAGCATTTT
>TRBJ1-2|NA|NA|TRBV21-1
CASRPDCGRRCYGYTF
TGTGCCAGCAGACCCGATTGTGGGAGAAGGTGCTATGGCTACACCTTC
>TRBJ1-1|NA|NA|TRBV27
CASSSGGTEAFF
TGTGCCAGCTCGAGCGGGGGCACTGAAGCTTTCTTT
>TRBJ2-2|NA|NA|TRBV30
CAWAGALNTGELFF
TGTGCCTGGGCGGGGGCCTTGAACACCGGGGAGCTGTTTTTT
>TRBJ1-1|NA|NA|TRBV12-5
CASADFPNTEAFF
TGTGCTAGCGCGGACTTCCCGAACACTGAAGCTTTCTTT
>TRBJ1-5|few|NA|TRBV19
CASRPAGGNQPQHF
TGTGCCAGTAGGCCCGCAGGGGGCAATCAGCCCCAGCATTTT
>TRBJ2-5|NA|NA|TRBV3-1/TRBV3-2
CASRSGPGGTQYF
TGTGCCAGCAGGTCGGGGCCCGGGGGGACCCAGTACTTC
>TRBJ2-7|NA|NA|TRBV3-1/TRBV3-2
CASSQGQVAYEQYF
TGTGCCAGCAGCCAAGGACAGGTAGCCTACGAGCAGTACTTC
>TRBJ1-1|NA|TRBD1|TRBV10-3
CAISGTGGSTEAFF
TGTGCCATCAGCGGGACAGGGGGGAGCACTGAAGCTTTCTTT
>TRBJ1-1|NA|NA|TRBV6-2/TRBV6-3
CASSYGLGAFF
TGTGCCAGCAGTTACGGCCTTGGAGCTTTCTTT
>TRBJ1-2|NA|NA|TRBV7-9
CASSFLWGENYGYTF
TGTGCCAGCAGCTTCTTGTGGGGAGAGAACTATGGCTACACCTTC
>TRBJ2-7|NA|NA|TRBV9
CASSVVPGASYEQYF
TGTGCCAGCAGCGTAGTGCCGGGAGCCTCCTACGAGCAGTACTTC
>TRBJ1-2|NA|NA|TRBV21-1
CASSKWVHSTF
TGTGCCAGCAGCAAATGGGTCCATAGCACCTTC
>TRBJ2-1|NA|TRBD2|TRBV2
CASSEYRGSVGNEQFF
TGTGCCAGCAGTGAGTATCGCGGGAGTGTCGGCAATGAGCAGTTCTTC
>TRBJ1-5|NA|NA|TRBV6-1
CASSESGREPQHF
TGTGCCAGCAGTGAATCAGGGCGGGAACCCCAGCATTTT
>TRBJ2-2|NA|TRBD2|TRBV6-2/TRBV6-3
CASSYSGLAGRNTGELFF
TGTGCCAGCAGTTACTCGGGACTAGCGGGGCGGAACACCGGGGAGCTGTTTTTT
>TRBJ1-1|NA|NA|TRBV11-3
CASSLGGNTEAFF
TGTGCCAGCAGCTTGGGAGGGAACACTGAAGCTTTCTTT
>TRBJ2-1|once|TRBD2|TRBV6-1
CASSVPLAGGLSSYNEQFF
TGTGCCAGCAGTGTTCCACTAGCGGGGGGGCTGAGCTCCTACAATGAGCAGTTCTTC
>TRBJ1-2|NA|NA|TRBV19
CASSIERRVRGPYNYGYTF
TGTGCCAGTAGTATCGAACGGCGGGTGAGGGGCCCTTATAACTATGGCTACACCTTC
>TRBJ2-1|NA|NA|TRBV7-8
CASSLSRRATTYNEQFF
TGTGCCAGCAGCTTATCCCGCAGGGCCACCACCTACAATGAGCAGTTCTTC
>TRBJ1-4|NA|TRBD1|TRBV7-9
CASSPGTGINEKLFF
TGTGCCAGCAGCCCCGGGACAGGGATTAATGAAAAACTGTTTTTT
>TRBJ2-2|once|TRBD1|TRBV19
CASSIRTGSWNTGELFF
TGTGCCAGTAGTATAAGGACAGGGTCGTGGAACACCGGGGAGCTGTTTTTT
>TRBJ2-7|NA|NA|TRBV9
CASSPRPSPYYEQYF
TGTGCCAGCAGCCCCCGTCCGAGTCCTTACTACGAGCAGTACTTC
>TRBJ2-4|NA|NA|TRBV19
CASTLTGRKNIQYF
TGTGCCAGTACCCTGACAGGGAGGAAAAACATTCAGTACTTC
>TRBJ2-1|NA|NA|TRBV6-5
CASHNSGDFIMQFF
TGTGCCAGCCACAATTCCGGGGACTTCATAATGCAGTTCTTC
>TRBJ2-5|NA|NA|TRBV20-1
CSASGENSQETQYF
TGCAGTGCTAGTGGTGAGAACTCCCAAGAGACCCAGTACTTC
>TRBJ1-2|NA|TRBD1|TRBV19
CASSIGDRASYGYTF
TGTGCCAGTAGTATAGGGGACAGGGCGTCCTATGGCTACACCTTC
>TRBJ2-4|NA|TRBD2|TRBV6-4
CASSDSASGGANIQYF
TGTGCCAGCAGTGACTCGGCTAGCGGGGGGGCTAACATTCAGTACTTC
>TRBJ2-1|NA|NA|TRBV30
CAWSVVSPTTVEQFF
TGTGCCTGGAGTGTCGTCTCTCCAACCACCGTTGAGCAGTTCTTC
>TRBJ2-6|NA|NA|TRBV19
CASSLRANVLTF
TGTGCCAGTAGCCTGCGGGCCAACGTCCTGACTTTC
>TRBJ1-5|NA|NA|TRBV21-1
CASSKGKGTGDVVNQPQHF
TGTGCCAGCAGCAAAGGTAAAGGGACAGGGGACGTAGTAAATCAGCCCCAGCATTTT
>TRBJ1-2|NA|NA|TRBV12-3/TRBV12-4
CASSLRPGGGYTF
TGTGCCAGCAGTTTGCGGCCTGGGGGTGGCTACACCTTC
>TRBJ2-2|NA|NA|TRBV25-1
CASSGTGLDTGELFF
TGTGCCAGCAGTGGCACAGGGTTGGACACCGGGGAGCTGTTTTTT
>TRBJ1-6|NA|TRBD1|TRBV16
CASKIQGMGSPLHF
TGTGCCAGCAAGATACAGGGGATGGGATCACCCCTCCACTTT
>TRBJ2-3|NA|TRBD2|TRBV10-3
CAISTSGGHGDTQYF
TGTGCCATCAGTACTAGCGGGGGGCATGGAGATACGCAGTATTTT
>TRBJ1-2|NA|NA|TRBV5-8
CASSFSSYGYTF
TGTGCCAGCAGCTTTTCCTCCTATGGCTACACCTTC